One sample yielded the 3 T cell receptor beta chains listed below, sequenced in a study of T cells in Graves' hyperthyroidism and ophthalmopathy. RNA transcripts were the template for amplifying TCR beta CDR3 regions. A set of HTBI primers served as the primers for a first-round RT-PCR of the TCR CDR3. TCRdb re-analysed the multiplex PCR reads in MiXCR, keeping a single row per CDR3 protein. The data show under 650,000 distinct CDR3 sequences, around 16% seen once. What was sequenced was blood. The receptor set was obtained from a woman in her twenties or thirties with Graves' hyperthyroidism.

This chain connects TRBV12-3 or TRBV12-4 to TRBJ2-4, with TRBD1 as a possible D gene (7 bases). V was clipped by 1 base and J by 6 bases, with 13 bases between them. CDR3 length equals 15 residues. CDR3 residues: CASSLGTGGLNIQYF. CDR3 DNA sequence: TGTGCCAGCAGTTTAGGGACAGGAGGGCTAAACATTCAGTACTTC.

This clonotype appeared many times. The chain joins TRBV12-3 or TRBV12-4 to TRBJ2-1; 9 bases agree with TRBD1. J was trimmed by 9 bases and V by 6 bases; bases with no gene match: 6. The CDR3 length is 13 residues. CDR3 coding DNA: TGTGCCAGCAGGCCGGGACAGGGTACTGAGCAGTTCTTC. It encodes CASRPGQGTEQFF.

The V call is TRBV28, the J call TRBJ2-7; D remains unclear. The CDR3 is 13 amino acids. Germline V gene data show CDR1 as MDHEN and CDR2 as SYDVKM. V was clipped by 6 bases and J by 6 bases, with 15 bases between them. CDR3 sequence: CASSGSITIEQYF. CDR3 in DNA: TGTGCCAGCAGCGGGTCTATAACGATCGAGCAGTACTTC.